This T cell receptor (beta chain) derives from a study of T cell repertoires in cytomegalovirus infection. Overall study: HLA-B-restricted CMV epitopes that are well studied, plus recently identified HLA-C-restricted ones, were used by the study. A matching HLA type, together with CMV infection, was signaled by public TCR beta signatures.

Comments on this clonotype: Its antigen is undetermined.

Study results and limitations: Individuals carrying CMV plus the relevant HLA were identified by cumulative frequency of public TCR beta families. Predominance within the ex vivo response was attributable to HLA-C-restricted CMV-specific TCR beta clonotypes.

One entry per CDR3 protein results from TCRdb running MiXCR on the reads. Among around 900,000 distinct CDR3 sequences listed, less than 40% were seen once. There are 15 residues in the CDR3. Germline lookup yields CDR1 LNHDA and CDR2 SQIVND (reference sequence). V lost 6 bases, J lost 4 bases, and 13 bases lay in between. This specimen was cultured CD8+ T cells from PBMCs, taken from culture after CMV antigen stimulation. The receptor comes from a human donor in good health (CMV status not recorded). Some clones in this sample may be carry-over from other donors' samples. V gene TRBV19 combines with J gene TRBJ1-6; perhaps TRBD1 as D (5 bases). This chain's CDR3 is CASRAQRGYNSPLHF. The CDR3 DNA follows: TGTGCCAGTAGGGCACAGAGGGGTTATAATTCACCCCTCCACTTT.